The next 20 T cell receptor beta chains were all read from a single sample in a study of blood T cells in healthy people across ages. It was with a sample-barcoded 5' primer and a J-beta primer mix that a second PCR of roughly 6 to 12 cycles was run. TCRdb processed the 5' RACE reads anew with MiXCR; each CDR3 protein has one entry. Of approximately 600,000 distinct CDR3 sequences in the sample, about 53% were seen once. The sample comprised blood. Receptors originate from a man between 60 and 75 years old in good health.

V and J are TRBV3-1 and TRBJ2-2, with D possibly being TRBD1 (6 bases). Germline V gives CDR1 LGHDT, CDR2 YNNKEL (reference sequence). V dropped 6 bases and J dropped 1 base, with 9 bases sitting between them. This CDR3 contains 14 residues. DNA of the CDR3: TGTGCCAGCAGGCGGACAGAGAACACCGGGGAGCTGTTTTTT. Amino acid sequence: CASRRTENTGELFF.

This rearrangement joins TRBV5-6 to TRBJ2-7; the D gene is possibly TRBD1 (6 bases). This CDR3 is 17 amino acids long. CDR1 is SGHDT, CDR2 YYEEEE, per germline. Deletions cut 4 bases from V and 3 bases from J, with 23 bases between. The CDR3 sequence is CASSPTGTGIYFYEQYF. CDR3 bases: TGTGCCAGCAGCCCGACAGGCACGGGGATATATTTCTACGAGCAGTACTTC.

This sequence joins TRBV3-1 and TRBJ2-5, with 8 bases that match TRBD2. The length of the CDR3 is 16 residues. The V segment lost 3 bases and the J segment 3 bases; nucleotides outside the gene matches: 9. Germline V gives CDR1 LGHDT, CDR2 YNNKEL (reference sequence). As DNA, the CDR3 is TGTGCCAGCAGCCACTGGCGACGAGCGGGGGAAGAGACCCAGTACTTC. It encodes CASSHWRRAGEETQYF.

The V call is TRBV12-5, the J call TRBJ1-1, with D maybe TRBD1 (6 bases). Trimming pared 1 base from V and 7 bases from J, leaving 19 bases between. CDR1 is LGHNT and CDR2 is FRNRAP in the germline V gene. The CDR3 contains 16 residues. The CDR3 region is CASGLAAPWGANEAFF. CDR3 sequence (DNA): TGTGCTAGTGGTTTGGCCGCACCTTGGGGGGCGAATGAAGCTTTCTTT.

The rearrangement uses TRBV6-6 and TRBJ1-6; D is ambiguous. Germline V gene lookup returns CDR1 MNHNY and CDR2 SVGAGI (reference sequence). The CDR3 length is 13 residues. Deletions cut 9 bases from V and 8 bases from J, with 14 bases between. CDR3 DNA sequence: TGTGCCAGTGGGTTAGGGTTGGATTCACCCCTCCACTTT. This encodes CASGLGLDSPLHF.

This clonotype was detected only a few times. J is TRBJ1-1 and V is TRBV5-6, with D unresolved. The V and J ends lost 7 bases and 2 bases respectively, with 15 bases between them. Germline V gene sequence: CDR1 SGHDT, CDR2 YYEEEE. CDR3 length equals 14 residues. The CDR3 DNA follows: TGTGCCAGCGCTTACGGCTTGGGTAACACTGAAGCTTTCTTT. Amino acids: CASAYGLGNTEAFF.

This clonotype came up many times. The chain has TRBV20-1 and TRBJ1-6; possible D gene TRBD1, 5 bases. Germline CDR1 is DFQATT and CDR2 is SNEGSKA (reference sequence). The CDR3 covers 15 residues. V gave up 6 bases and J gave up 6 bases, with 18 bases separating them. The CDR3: CSAPQGTQSNSPLHF. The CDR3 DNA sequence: TGCAGTGCCCCGCAGGGTACCCAATCTAATTCACCCCTCCACTTT.

The CDR3 loop is CSASGDRAGYTF. The CDR3, as DNA: TGCAGTGCTAGTGGGGACAGGGCGGGCTACACCTTC. J is TRBJ1-2 and V is TRBV20-1; 9 bases agree with TRBD1. Germline V gene sequence: CDR1 DFQATT, CDR2 SNEGSKA (reference sequence). This CDR3 has 12 residues. V gave up 3 bases and J gave up 8 bases; unmatched junction bases: 4.

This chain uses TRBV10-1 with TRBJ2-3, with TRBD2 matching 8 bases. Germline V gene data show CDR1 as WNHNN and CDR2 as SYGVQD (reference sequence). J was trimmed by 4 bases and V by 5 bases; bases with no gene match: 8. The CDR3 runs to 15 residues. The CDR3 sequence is CASSPGLGVADTQYF. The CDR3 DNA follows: TGCGCCAGCAGTCCGGGACTAGGAGTTGCAGATACGCAGTATTTT.

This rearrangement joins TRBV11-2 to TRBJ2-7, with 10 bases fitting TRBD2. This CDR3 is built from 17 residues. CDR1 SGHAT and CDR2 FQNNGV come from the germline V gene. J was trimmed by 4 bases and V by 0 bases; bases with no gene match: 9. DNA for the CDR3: TGTGCCAGCAGCTTAGACGCCTTAGCGGGGGGAACGTACGAGCAGTACTTC. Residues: CASSLDALAGGTYEQYF.

CDR3 DNA: TGTGCCAGCAGTTTGATGTGGAATGAGCAGTACTTC. Amino acids: CASSLMWNEQYF. The rearrangement joins TRBV28 to TRBJ2-1; D remains unclear. Matching the DNA end better, TRBJ2-7 makes the J call doubtful. This CDR3 is built from 12 residues. From germline, CDR1 is MDHEN and CDR2 SYDVKM.

The DNA of the CDR3 is TGTGCCAGCAGCTTGATAGTGGGGGAAACACAAGAGACCCAGTACTTC. Its protein product is CASSLIVGETQETQYF. The chain uses TRBV5-4 and TRBJ2-5; D assignment may be TRBD1 or TRBD2 (5 bases each). V gave up 1 base and J gave up 2 bases, with 15 bases separating them. The CDR3 has 16 residues. Per germline, CDR1 SGHNT and CDR2 YYREEE (reference sequence).

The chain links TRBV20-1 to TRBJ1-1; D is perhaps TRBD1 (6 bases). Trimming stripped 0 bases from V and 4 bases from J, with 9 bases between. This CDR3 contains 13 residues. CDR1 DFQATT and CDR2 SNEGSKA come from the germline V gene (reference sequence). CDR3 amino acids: CSARDDRLTEAFF. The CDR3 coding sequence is TGCAGTGCTAGAGATGACAGGCTCACTGAAGCTTTCTTT.

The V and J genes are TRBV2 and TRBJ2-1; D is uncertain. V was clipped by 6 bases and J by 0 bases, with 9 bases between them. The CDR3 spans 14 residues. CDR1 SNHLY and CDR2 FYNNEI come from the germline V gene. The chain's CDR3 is CASRASSSYNEQFF. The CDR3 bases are TGTGCCAGCAGGGCGTCCAGCTCCTACAATGAGCAGTTCTTC.

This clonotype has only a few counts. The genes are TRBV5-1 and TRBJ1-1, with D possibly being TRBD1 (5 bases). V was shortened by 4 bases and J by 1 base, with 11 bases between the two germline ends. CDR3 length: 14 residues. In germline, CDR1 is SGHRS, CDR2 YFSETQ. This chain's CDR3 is CASSPGPTNTEAFF. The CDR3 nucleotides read TGCGCCAGCAGCCCGGGACCGACGAACACTGAAGCTTTCTTT.

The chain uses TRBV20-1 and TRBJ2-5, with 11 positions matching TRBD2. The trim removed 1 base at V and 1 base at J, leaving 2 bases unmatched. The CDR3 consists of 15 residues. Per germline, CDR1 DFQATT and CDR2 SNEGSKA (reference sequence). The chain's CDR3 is CSARGTSGGQETQYF. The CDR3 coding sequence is TGCAGTGCTAGAGGCACTAGCGGGGGCCAAGAGACCCAGTACTTC.

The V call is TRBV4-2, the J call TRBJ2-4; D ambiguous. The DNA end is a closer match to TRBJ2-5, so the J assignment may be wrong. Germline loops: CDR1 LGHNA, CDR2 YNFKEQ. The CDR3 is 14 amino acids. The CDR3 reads CASKMFGDIETQYF. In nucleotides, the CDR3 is TGTGCCAGCAAAATGTTTGGGGATATTGAGACCCAGTACTTC.

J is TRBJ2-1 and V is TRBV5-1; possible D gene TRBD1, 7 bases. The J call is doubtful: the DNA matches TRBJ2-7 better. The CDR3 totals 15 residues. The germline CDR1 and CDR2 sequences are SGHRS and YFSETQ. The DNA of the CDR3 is TGCGCCAGCACCGGGGGACAGAGCTCCTGCAATGAGCAGTACTTC. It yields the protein CASTGGQSSCNEQYF.

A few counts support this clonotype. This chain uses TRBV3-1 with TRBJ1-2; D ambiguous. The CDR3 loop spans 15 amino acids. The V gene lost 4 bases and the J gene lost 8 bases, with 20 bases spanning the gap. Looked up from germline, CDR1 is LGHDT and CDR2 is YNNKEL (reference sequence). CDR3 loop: CASSPRAGTPGGYTF. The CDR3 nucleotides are TGTGCCAGCAGCCCCCGTGCAGGCACTCCGGGAGGCTACACCTTC.

The CDR3 here is CASSNSDRGHGYTF. The CDR3 nucleotides read TGTGCCAGCAGCAACTCGGACAGGGGGCACGGCTACACCTTC. This chain joins TRBV13 and TRBJ1-2, with 11 nucleotides matching TRBD1. Trimming removed 5 bases from V and 8 bases from J; junction bases left unmatched: 7. The V gene's germline CDR1 is PRHDT and CDR2 FYEKMQ (reference sequence). This CDR3 is built from 14 residues.